Below, 17 T cell receptor beta chains from the same sample are listed, as sequenced in a study of T-cell memory formation after mild COVID-19. MiXCR was run by TCRdb on the 5' RACE reads, yielding one entry per CDR3 protein. Among more than 120,000 distinct CDR3 sequences listed, under 25% were seen once. The sample consisted of PBMCs or a T cell subset sorted from them (not recorded which). Receptors were obtained from an adult woman who had mild COVID-19 (a few samples of this study predate the infection). Cell type and time point are not known.

The J gene is TRBJ2-1, the V gene TRBV5-1; weak D call: TRBD1 (7 bases). Between the trimmed V and J ends, which lost 0 bases and 8 bases, there was a span of 15 bases. This CDR3 is 15 amino acids long. The germline V gene encodes CDR1 SGHRS and CDR2 YFSETQ. CDR3 DNA: TGCGCCAGCAGCTTGGCCAGGGGGGCCAGAGATGAGCAGTTCTTC. Translation gives CASSLARGARDEQFF.

This rearrangement joins TRBV11-2 to TRBJ2-3; D may be TRBD1 or TRBD2 (5 bases each). CDR1 is SGHAT, CDR2 FQNNGV, per germline. V was shortened by 3 bases and J by 3 bases, with 13 bases between the two germline ends. The CDR3 consists of 15 residues. The CDR3: CASSLRSGTTDTQYF. CDR3 DNA sequence: TGTGCCAGCAGCTTGAGATCCGGGACGACAGATACGCAGTATTTT.

There are a few counts of this clonotype. V is TRBV12-3 or TRBV12-4 and J is TRBJ2-7, with 12 nucleotides matching TRBD1. V shed 4 bases, J shed 5 bases, and the junction held 9 bases outside the gene matches. CDR3 length equals 16 residues. CDR3 sequence (DNA): TGTGCCAGCAGTTATTCCGGGACAGGGGGCTTCGACGAGCAGTACTTC. This encodes CASSYSGTGGFDEQYF.

This clonotype was counted a few times. This chain uses TRBV5-1 with TRBJ1-6; D is unresolved. Between the trimmed V and J ends, which lost 4 bases and 7 bases, there was a span of 15 bases. The CDR3 runs 15 residues. CDR1 and CDR2 from the germline V gene are SGHRS and YFSETQ. CDR3 nucleotides: TGCGCCAGCAGCCGACGTCAGGAAAACAATTCACCCCTCCACTTT. Protein product: CASSRRQENNSPLHF.

V usage is TRBV7-6 and J usage is TRBJ2-1, with 8 bases matching TRBD2. The CDR3 is 17 amino acids. CDR1 is SGHVS and CDR2 is FNYEAQ in the germline V gene. With 1 base clipped from V and 0 bases from J, the junction kept 5 bases outside the gene matches. The CDR3 DNA sequence: TGTGCCAGCAGCTTAGGAGGCGGGGGGAGCTCCTACAATGAGCAGTTCTTC. This gives the protein CASSLGGGGSSYNEQFF.

This clonotype has just a few counts. The chain links TRBV30 to TRBJ1-1; no reliable D call. The V gene lost 4 bases and the J gene lost 9 bases, with 12 bases spanning the gap. The germline V gene has CDR1 GTSNPN and CDR2 SVGIG (reference sequence). The CDR3 loop spans 11 amino acids. CDR3 in amino acids: CAWIRPSQAFF. The CDR3, as DNA: TGTGCCTGGATTCGCCCCTCGCAAGCTTTCTTT.

The chain has TRBV20-1 and TRBJ1-6; 9 nucleotides align to TRBD1. CDR3 size: 14 residues. V shed 4 bases and J 9 bases; nucleotides not matched to a gene: 7. CDR1 and CDR2 (germline): DFQATT, SNEGSKA (reference sequence). The CDR3 DNA sequence: TGCAGTGCTACCCCCGGGACAGGGACTTCACCCCTCCACTTT. This gives the protein CSATPGTGTSPLHF.

The rearrangement joins TRBV18 to TRBJ2-1; TRBD2 agrees at 12 bases. Trimming removed 0 bases from V and 15 bases from J; junction bases left unmatched: 6. CDR3 length: 14 amino acids. CDR1 and CDR2 (germline): KGHSH, LQKENI. CDR3 region: CASSPPLAGGPLFF. The CDR3 DNA reads TGTGCCAGCTCACCACCGCTAGCGGGGGGGCCCCTGTTCTTC. Supplemented by reference TRBV18 and TRBJ2-1, the full variable domain reads NAGVMQNPRHLVRRRGQEARLRCSPMKGHSHVYWYRQLPEEGLKFMVYLQKENIIDESGMPKERFSAEFPKEGPSILRIQQVVRGDSAAYFCASSPPLAGGPLFFGPGTRLTVL.

This clonotype was picked up many times. The gene calls are TRBV6-2 or TRBV6-3 and TRBJ2-1; D not certain. Germline CDR1 and CDR2: MNHEY and SVGEGT. V was shortened by 7 bases and J by 0 bases, with 19 bases between the two germline ends. CDR3 size: 17 residues. The CDR3 nucleotides read TGTGCCAGCACCCAACGAAGAAGCGCGAGCTCCTACAATGAGCAGTTCTTC. Amino acid sequence: CASTQRRSASSYNEQFF.

This rearrangement joins TRBV7-9 to TRBJ2-1; 8 bases line up with TRBD1. Germline loops: CDR1 SEHNR, CDR2 FQNEAQ (reference sequence). The junction had 9 bases not matched to a gene; V was cut back by 5 bases and J by 6 bases. The CDR3 has 15 amino acids. CDR3 region: CASSHVKQGGNEQFF. The CDR3 DNA reads TGTGCCAGCAGCCACGTAAAACAGGGGGGCAATGAGCAGTTCTTC. The variable domain in full, completed from reference TRBV7-9 and TRBJ2-1, reads DTGVSQNPRHKITKRGQNVTFRCDPISEHNRLYWYRQTLGQGPEFLTYFQNEAQLEKSRLLSDRFSAERPKGSFSTLEIQRTEQGDSAMYLCASSHVKQGGNEQFFGPGTRLTVL.

This clonotype was seen at least ten times. The chain has TRBV18 and TRBJ2-6; D is uncertain. The length of the CDR3 is 17 residues. The germline V gene has CDR1 KGHSH and CDR2 LQKENI. Trimming shortened V by 0 bases and J by 2 bases, and 11 bases separated the two germline ends. The CDR3, as DNA: TGTGCCAGCTCACCACCGTCAGGCCCTCCTGGGGCCAACGTCCTGACTTTC. Translation gives CASSPPSGPPGANVLTF.

This clonotype was recorded many times. The chain joins TRBV6-6 to TRBJ2-1; no firm D call. V was trimmed by 5 bases and J by 8 bases, leaving 10 bases between them. The CDR3 consists of 12 residues. Germline CDR1 and CDR2: MNHNY and SVGAGI (reference sequence). Here the CDR3 reads CASSPGRYEQFF. In nucleotides, the CDR3 is TGTGCCAGCAGTCCCGGACGCTATGAGCAGTTCTTC.

This clonotype was counted at least ten times. This rearrangement joins TRBV29-1 to TRBJ2-5; 9 positions agree with TRBD1. The junction had 7 bases not matched to a gene; V was cut back by 1 base and J by 4 bases. There are 15 residues in the CDR3. CDR1 and CDR2 from the germline V gene are SQVTM and ANQGSEA. The CDR3 reads CSVEADRGLGETQYF. The CDR3 DNA reads TGCAGCGTTGAAGCGGACAGGGGCTTGGGAGAGACCCAGTACTTC. The full variable domain, completed using reference TRBV29-1 and TRBJ2-5, is SAVISQKPSRDICQRGTSLTIQCQVDSQVTMMFWYRQQPGQSLTLIATANQGSEATYESGFVIDKFPISRPNLTFSTLTVSNMSPEDSSIYLCSVEADRGLGETQYFGPGTRLLVL.

This chain connects TRBV30 to TRBJ2-3; 7 bases are shared with TRBD2. From germline, CDR1 is GTSNPN and CDR2 SVGIG (reference sequence). With 0 bases clipped from V and 3 bases from J, the junction kept 12 bases outside the gene matches. This CDR3 comprises 17 residues. The CDR3 sequence: CAWSVHGLAVTTDTQYF. Written as DNA, the CDR3 is TGTGCCTGGAGTGTACACGGGCTAGCGGTAACAACAGATACGCAGTATTTT.

This clonotype appeared a few times. The chain employs TRBV30 and TRBJ1-1; D remains ambiguous. CDR1 and CDR2 (germline): GTSNPN, SVGIG (reference sequence). This CDR3 region has 12 residues. V was clipped by 2 bases and J by 2 bases, with 6 bases between them. CDR3 DNA: TGTGCCTGGAGTCAGGTTAACACTGAAGCTTTCTTT. The encoded protein is CAWSQVNTEAFF.

This clonotype was seen a handful of times. The rearrangement links TRBV4-2 to TRBJ1-3, with 8 positions matching TRBD1. Germline CDR1 reads LGHNA; CDR2 reads YNFKEQ. The CDR3 is made up of 16 amino acids. Trimming removed 0 bases from V and 4 bases from J; junction bases left unmatched: 5. The CDR3 DNA follows: TGTGCCAGCAGCCAAGAAGGGCGGACAGGGGGAAACACCATATATTTT. It encodes CASSQEGRTGGNTIYF.

This clonotype was observed a few times. The gene calls are TRBV7-2 and TRBJ2-3; 9 nucleotides align to TRBD2. With V trimmed by 5 bases and J by 0 bases, 6 bases remained unmatched. Germline lookup yields CDR1 SGHTA and CDR2 FQGNSA. CDR3 length equals 16 residues. The CDR3 nucleotides read TGTGCCAGCAGCACGGAGCGGGGGGCTAGCACAGATACGCAGTATTTT. This codes for CASSTERGASTDTQYF.